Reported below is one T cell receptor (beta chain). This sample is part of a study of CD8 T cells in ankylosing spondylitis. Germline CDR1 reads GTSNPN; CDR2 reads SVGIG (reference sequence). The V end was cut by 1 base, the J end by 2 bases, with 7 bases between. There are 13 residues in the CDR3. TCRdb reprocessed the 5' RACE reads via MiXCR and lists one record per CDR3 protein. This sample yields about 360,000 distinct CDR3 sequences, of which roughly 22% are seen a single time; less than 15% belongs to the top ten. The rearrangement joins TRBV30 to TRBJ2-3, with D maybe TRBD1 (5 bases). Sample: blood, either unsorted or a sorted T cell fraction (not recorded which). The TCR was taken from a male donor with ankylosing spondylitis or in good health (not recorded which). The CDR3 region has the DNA TGTGCCTGGAGTGGGGGCCCCACAGATACGCAGTATTTT. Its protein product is CAWSGGPTDTQYF.